Each of the 5 T cell receptor beta chains below was sequenced from the same sample in a study of breast tumors, draining lymph nodes, adjacent tissues. The lymph nodes were axillary draining lymph nodes from breast cancer patients. TCRdb re-analysed the multiplex PCR reads in MiXCR, keeping a single row per CDR3 protein. The table shows 200,000 or so distinct CDR3 sequences, with around a third occurring only once. The sequenced sample consisted of axillary lymph node tissue. All receptors come from a female donor with breast cancer. Some clones in this sample may be carry-over from other donors' samples.

Worth noting for this clonotype: This likely comes from a read error, as the CDR3 has no conserved phenylalanine or tryptophan at its end. The DNA is omitted, as the CDR3 cannot be located on it reliably, and the CDR3 follows TCRdb's listing. The chain is built from TRBV19 and TRBJ2-5; TRBD1, as called in the table, went unchecked against the DNA. The CDR3 is 16 residues long, ends included. The germline gives CDR1 LNHDA, CDR2 SQIVND (reference sequence). The CDR3 protein is CASTPKFPLRRRPSTS.

In its sample, this clonotype was seen many times. The genes are TRBV12-3 or TRBV12-4 and TRBJ1-5; D not resolved. The CDR3 runs 14 residues. V was cut by 5 bases and J by 0 bases, with 8 bases left in between. CDR3 sequence: CASSKTNSNQPQHF. CDR3 sequence (DNA): TGTGCCAGCAGTAAGACAAATAGCAATCAGCCCCAGCATTTT.

The V gene is TRBV12-3 or TRBV12-4, the J gene TRBJ1-1; 8 nucleotides agree with TRBD1. J lost 5 bases, V lost 6 bases, and 8 bases had no gene match. CDR3 length equals 14 residues. The CDR3 nucleotides are TGTGCCAGCAGCCCGGACAGGGTGTGGACTGAAGCTTTCTTT. This gives the protein CASSPDRVWTEAFF.

This clonotype was seen repeatedly, ten times or more. This chain uses TRBV7-6 with TRBJ2-5, with D possibly being TRBD1 or TRBD2 (5 bases each). This CDR3 region has 14 residues. V was shortened by 5 bases and J by 1 base, with 11 bases between the two germline ends. CDR1 and CDR2 (germline): SGHVS, FNYEAQ. CDR3 sequence: CASSPGPLQETQYF. CDR3 in DNA: TGTGCCAGCAGCCCGGGGCCCCTCCAAGAGACCCAGTACTTC. The variable domain in full, with the rest retrieved from reference TRBV7-6 and TRBJ2-5, is GAGVSQSPRYKVTKRGQDVALRCDPISGHVSLYWYRQALGQGPEFLTYFNYEAQQDKSGLPNDRFSAERPEGSISTLTIQRTEQRDSAMYRCASSPGPLQETQYFGPGTRLLVL.

The chain employs TRBV6-2 or TRBV6-3 and TRBJ1-5, with D possibly TRBD1 on 6 matching bases. Germline values: CDR1 MNHEY, CDR2 SVGEGT. This CDR3 has 14 residues. Trimming took 6 bases from V and 12 from J, leaving 21 bases between them. CDR3 nucleotide sequence: TGTGCCAGCAGCGACCCCCCGGGACACAAACTCCAGCATTTT. It encodes CASSDPPGHKLQHF.